This TCR beta chain was sequenced during a study of blood T cell repertoires in COVID-19 (dated by TCRdb to 2020 to 2021). Background on the whole study: Collaborator samples came from the United States, Italy and Spain and covered acute and convalescent phases of COVID-19. The material from the prospective study consisted of cDNA or gDNA derived from T cells, B-cell-depleted T cells, or PBMCs. Deeply sampled blood TCRbeta repertoires from subjects exposed to, actively infected with, or recovered from COVID-19 were included in the dataset. The repertoires were released in a freely available public database intended as a resource for research on the immune response to SARS-CoV-2. The samples were drawn from two sources: the first 160 participants of the ongoing ImmuneRACE study, and 1,200 or so subjects contributed by 6 global collaborators. Nearly every sample came with metadata listing a de-identified subject ID, COVID-19 status, age in years and sex. Where available, HLA class I and class II types were taken from metadata supplied by the sample provider and were not determined by assay-based typing.

CDR3 length: 18 amino acids, cysteine to phenylalanine. The retained sequence is limited to the CDR3, 54 bases, with the frame set at the first base. V and J are truncated by 0 bases and 6 bases respectively, leaving an intervening sequence of 24 bases. CDR1 and CDR2 were assigned from the germline V gene (reference sequence) as GTSNPN and SVGIG. Of note for this clone: What this receptor recognizes is not known. The record has no base qualities; no much larger clone is one base away.

The paper's findings and limits, for the study overall: How much clinical and demographic metadata was included differed by source and by participant, and the metadata was provided uncurated.

Whole blood was collected in K2EDTA tubes by collaborating institutions according to the institutions' own protocols. For TCRbeta analysis, collaborator samples were shipped as frozen whole blood, as isolated PBMCs, or as DNA extracted from either sample type. TCRbeta CDR3 regions were amplified from genomic DNA using the immunoSEQ Assay, a bias-controlled multiplex PCR. Per the source publication's procedure: Within the assay, amplification of reference gene primers was used to estimate how many nucleated cells each sample contained. To quantify the absolute abundance of each unique TCRbeta CDR3 rearrangement, sequence reads were collapsed and filtered. For each sample, productive Simpson clonality was calculated by taking the square root of Simpson's diversity index across productive rearrangements. In TCRdb, the immuneACCESS table is reduced to in-frame sequences with V and J assigned. These tables do not hold every clone; where another copy was compared, an unresolved V gene accounts for under half, and the others remain unexplained. D and trimming were read from the DNA, whereas the V and J calls and clone size are those reported in that table. The sample data list about 54,000 clones, and roughly 79% of these were observed just once. The ten largest clonotypes hold approximately 5.3% of the sample.

Sample: peripheral blood. The receptor's source is a woman aged 60-75 years with acute or convalescent COVID-19. The chain was built from TRBV30 and TRBJ1-5; TRBD1 is a possible D gene, resting on 5 matching bases. This receptor carries the CDR3 CAWSVSMGRERWSQPQHF. The bases read TGTGCCTGGAGTGTCTCCATGGGCAGGGAAAGATGGAGTCAGCCCCAGCATTTT.